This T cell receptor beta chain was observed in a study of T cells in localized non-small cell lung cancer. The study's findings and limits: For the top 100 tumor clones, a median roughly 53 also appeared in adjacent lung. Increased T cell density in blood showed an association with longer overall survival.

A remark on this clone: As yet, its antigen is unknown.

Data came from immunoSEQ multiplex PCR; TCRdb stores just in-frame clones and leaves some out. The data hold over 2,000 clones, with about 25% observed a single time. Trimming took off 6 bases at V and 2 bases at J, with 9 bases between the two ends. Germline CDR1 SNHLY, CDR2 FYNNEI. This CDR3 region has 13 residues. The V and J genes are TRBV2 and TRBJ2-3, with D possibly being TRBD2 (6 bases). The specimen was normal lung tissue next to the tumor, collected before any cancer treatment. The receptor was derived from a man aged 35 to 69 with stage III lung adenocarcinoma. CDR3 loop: CASRGLITDTQYF. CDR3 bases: TGTGCCAGCAGGGGACTGATCACAGATACGCAGTATTTT.